This TCR beta chain stems from a study of blood T cells in healthy people across ages. Study conclusions and caveats: Naive T cell percentage showed a strong correlation with TCR beta diversity.

The trim removed 6 bases at V and 2 bases at J, leaving 9 bases unmatched. Germline CDR1 and CDR2: KGHSH and LQKENI. The CDR3 runs to 16 residues. The authors ran a second PCR of 7 to 11 cycles using a sample-barcoded 5' primer and a J-beta primer mix. MiXCR, applied by TCRdb to the 5' RACE reads, yields one record per CDR3 protein. The sample has hundreds of thousands of distinct CDR3 sequences, approximately 21% seen once. It was roughly 10 milliliters of peripheral blood that were drawn from each donor. This clonotype was seen a few times. Its antigen is undetermined. The chain couples TRBV18 to TRBJ2-1, with TRBD2 matching over 8 bases. The sample consisted of blood. The origin of this receptor is a man aged 65-85 years in good health. For the CDR3, the DNA is TGTGCCAGCTCGGAGTTAGCGGGATCTGCCTACAATGAGCAGTTCTTC. This encodes CASSELAGSAYNEQFF.